This T cell receptor beta chain was sequenced during a study of shared clonotypes between healthy human individuals. Background on the study: The study drew on a couple of women and a few men aged 18 to 49 as donors.

Generated by immunoSEQ multiplex PCR, the TCRdb table keeps only in-frame clones and is missing some. The sample has 560,000 or so clones, roughly 95% seen once. Whole-study results and caveats: In general, naive subsets displayed greater estimated richness than memory subsets did.

As to this clone: Its antigen is undetermined.

CDR1 and CDR2 (germline): LNHNV, YYDKDF (reference sequence). This CDR3 comprises 15 residues. The trim removed 4 bases at V and 1 base at J, leaving 5 bases unmatched. Positively selected for CCR7, the CD45RO-negative cells used as naive CD8 cells excluded terminally differentiated effector memory CD45RA+ cells. This chain links TRBV15 with TRBJ2-3, with 7 bases that match TRBD1. The clonotype comes from a woman in her twenties or thirties in good health. The specimen was naive CD8+ T cells sorted from blood. DNA for the CDR3: TGTGCCACCAGCATCAAGGGGGCAGGCACAGATACGCAGTATTTT. Protein sequence: CATSIKGAGTDTQYF.